Listed here are 9 T cell receptor beta chains from one sample, sequenced in a study of blood T cell repertoires in COVID-19. Libraries were prepared by immunoSEQ multiplex PCR; TCRdb keeps only in-frame clonotypes and omits some of them. This sample has approximately 300,000 clones; 75% to 90% occur once, and the top ten carry about 0.8%. The sequenced sample consisted of peripheral blood. These receptors were obtained from a man aged 25 to 40 with acute or convalescent COVID-19.

The genes are TRBV5-5 and TRBJ1-3; 9 bases are shared with TRBD1. Germline values: CDR1 SGHKS, CDR2 YYEKEE (reference sequence). The CDR3 is 15 amino acids. V was clipped by 7 bases and J by 4 bases; unmatched bases: 9. CDR3 loop: CASGRLQGAGNTIYF. The CDR3 coding sequence is TGTGCCAGCGGGCGATTACAGGGGGCGGGAAACACCATATATTTT. Supplemented by reference TRBV5-5 and TRBJ1-3, the full variable domain reads DAGVTQSPTHLIKTRGQQVTLRCSPISGHKSVSWYQQVLGQGPQFIFQYYEKEERGRGNFPDRFSARQFPNYSSELNVNALLLGDSALYLCASGRLQGAGNTIYFGEGSWLTVV.

This chain joins TRBV30 and TRBJ1-1; weak D call: TRBD1 (5 bases). The CDR3 contains 12 residues. V gave up 8 bases and J gave up 6 bases, with 16 bases separating them. Germline CDR1 reads GTSNPN; CDR2 reads SVGIG (reference sequence). As DNA, the CDR3 is TGTGCCCGTACGGGGGTTGGGTCTGAAGCTTTCTTT. It yields the protein CARTGVGSEAFF.

This clone was seen only once. V usage is TRBV5-4 and J usage is TRBJ2-1, with TRBD2 matching 10 bases. CDR3 length: 15 residues. Germline CDR1 and CDR2: SGHNT and YYREEE (reference sequence). V lost 4 bases to trimming and J lost 8 bases; unmatched junction nucleotides: 9. CDR3 residues: CASSPSGRGGDEQFF. The CDR3 coding sequence is TGTGCCAGCAGCCCTAGCGGGAGAGGCGGGGATGAGCAGTTCTTC.

The chain combines TRBV14 with TRBJ1-2; TRBD1 matches 7 bases. The ends lost 4 bases at V and 11 bases at J; junction bases unmatched: 16. The length of the CDR3 is 15 residues. Germline V CDR1 and CDR2: SGHDN, FVKESK. The CDR3 DNA is TGTGCCAGCAGCCCATATACAGGGGCCAGCAAGATATACACCTTC. Its translation: CASSPYTGASKIYTF.

The chain employs TRBV30 and TRBJ2-7, with a possible D match to TRBD1 (6 bases). CDR3 length equals 14 residues. The V and J ends lost 2 bases and 6 bases respectively, with 17 bases between them. Germline lookup yields CDR1 GTSNPN and CDR2 SVGIG (reference sequence). The CDR3 sequence is CAWSRAGVRGEQYF. CDR3 nucleotides: TGTGCCTGGAGTAGGGCAGGGGTGAGGGGCGAGCAGTACTTC.

The rearrangement links TRBV18 to TRBJ2-1; TRBD2 agrees at 12 bases. The CDR3 runs 20 residues. Germline V gene lookup returns CDR1 KGHSH and CDR2 LQKENI. The V segment lost 1 base and the J segment 8 bases; nucleotides outside the gene matches: 18. The CDR3 here is CASSPQQTSGGAGGKDEQFF. The CDR3 bases are TGTGCCAGCTCACCACAGCAGACTAGCGGGGGAGCAGGGGGGAAGGATGAGCAGTTCTTC.

The gene calls are TRBV6-4 and TRBJ1-5; a weak D match, TRBD1 (6 bases). CDR3 length equals 13 residues. V was trimmed by 4 bases and J by 4 bases, leaving 8 bases between them. Germline-derived CDR1 and CDR2 are MRHNA and SNTAGT. The CDR3, as DNA: TGTGCCAGCAGTGCAGGGGCAAATCAGCCCCAGCATTTT. Translated: CASSAGANQPQHF.

CDR3 region: CASSMGDRGNSPLHF. As DNA, the CDR3 is TGTGCCAGTAGTATGGGCGACAGGGGGAATTCACCCCTCCACTTT. This chain connects TRBV19 to TRBJ1-6; 9 bases align to TRBD1. V lost 3 bases, J lost 7 bases, and 4 bases stayed unmatched. The CDR3 loop spans 15 amino acids. Germline assignment: CDR1 LNHDA and CDR2 SQIVND (reference sequence).

The chain uses TRBV6-5 and TRBJ2-7, with TRBD1 identical over 9 bases. Unmatched junction bases numbered 7, after V lost 7 bases and J lost 0 bases. This CDR3 comprises 15 residues. Germline CDR1 is MNHEY and CDR2 is SVGAGI. Written as DNA, the CDR3 is TGTGCCAGCACTTCTCTGACAGGGGGCTCCTACGAGCAGTACTTC. Translating gives CASTSLTGGSYEQYF.